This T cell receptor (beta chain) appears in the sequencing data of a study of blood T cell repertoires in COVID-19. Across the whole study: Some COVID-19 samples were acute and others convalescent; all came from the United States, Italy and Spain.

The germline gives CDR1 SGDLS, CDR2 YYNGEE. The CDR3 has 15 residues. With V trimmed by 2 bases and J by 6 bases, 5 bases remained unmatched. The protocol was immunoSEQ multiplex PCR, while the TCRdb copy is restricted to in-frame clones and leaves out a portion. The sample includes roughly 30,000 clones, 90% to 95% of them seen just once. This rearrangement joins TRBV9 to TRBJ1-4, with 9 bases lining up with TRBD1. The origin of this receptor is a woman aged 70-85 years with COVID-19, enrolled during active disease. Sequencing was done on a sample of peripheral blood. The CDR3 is CASSVSGTGHEKLFF. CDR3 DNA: TGTGCCAGCAGCGTCTCCGGGACAGGGCATGAAAAACTGTTTTTT.